This is a list of T cell receptor beta chains from one sample in a study of T cell responses to AZD1222 COVID-19 vaccine. The table came from immunoSEQ multiplex PCR; TCRdb's copy has only in-frame clones and leaves some out. The table lists tens of thousands of clones, roughly 90% of them singletons. The source material was peripheral blood, sampled 28 days after the second AZD1222 dose. These receptors came from an adult who received the AZD1222 COVID-19 vaccine. The CDR3 runs from the conserved cysteine through the conserved F or W. A D gene is named only where the DNA matches it firmly. The size field is filled for only some rows; it gives once, few, many or a size class.

v_gene	abundance	d_gene	j_gene	len	CDR3nt	CDR3aa
TRBV4-2	.	.	TRBJ2-1	16	TGTGCCAGCAGCCAAGAAGTCACCAGCTCCTACAATGAGCAGTTCTTC	CASSQEVTSSYNEQFF
TRBV6-5	.	.	TRBJ2-5	14	TGTGCCAGCAGTCTGAGAGTAGTAGGAGAGACCCAGTACTTC	CASSLRVVGETQYF
TRBV7-9	.	.	TRBJ1-5	14	TGTGCCAGCAGCTATGAACTTACCAATCAGCCCCAGCATTTT	CASSYELTNQPQHF
TRBV10-3	.	TRBD1	TRBJ2-7	14	TGTGCCATCAGTGGACAGGGGGGTCGGGACGAGCAGTACTTC	CAISGQGGRDEQYF
TRBV29-1	.	.	TRBJ2-2	14	TGCAGCGTTGCAGGGCCCAGCATGACCGGGGAGCTGTTTTTT	CSVAGPSMTGELFF
TRBV2	.	.	TRBJ2-5	15	TGTGCCAGCAGCGTGGAGGGGGGGACCCAAGAGACCCAGTACTTC	CASSVEGGTQETQYF
TRBV12-5	.	.	TRBJ1-4	14	TGTGCTAGTGGTTTGGGTGCAACTAATGAAAAACTGTTTTTT	CASGLGATNEKLFF
TRBV5-1	.	TRBD1	TRBJ2-5	16	TGCGCCAGCAGCTTGAGTGGACAGGGGGCTTTTGAGACCCAGTACTTC	CASSLSGQGAFETQYF
TRBV9	.	TRBD2	TRBJ2-5	16	TGTGCCAGCAGCGTAGGGGTCCAGCGGGGGGAGGAGTCTCGGTACTTC	CASSVGVQRGEESRYF
TRBV27	.	.	TRBJ2-3	15	TGTGCCAGCAAAGGGGCGGAGAGATGGGCAGATACGCAGTATTTT	CASKGAERWADTQYF
TRBV11-1	.	.	TRBJ2-7	14	TGTGCCAGCAGCTTCCGGGAAGCCTCCTACGAGCAGTACTTC	CASSFREASYEQYF
TRBV5-1	.	TRBD1	TRBJ2-7	14	TGCGCCAGCAGCGCGACAGGGACCTCCTACGAGCAGTACTTC	CASSATGTSYEQYF
TRBV11-3	.	TRBD1	TRBJ1-6	12	TGTGCCAGCAGTACGACAGGGGGACCCCTCCACTTT	CASSTTGGPLHF
TRBV11-2	.	TRBD1	TRBJ2-5	15	TGTGCCAGCAGCCCCAGACAGGGTACCCAAGAGACCCAGTACTTC	CASSPRQGTQETQYF
TRBV7-6	.	TRBD2	TRBJ2-7	15	TGTGCCAGCAGCGGGGGACTAGCGGACCGCTACGAGCAGTACTTC	CASSGGLADRYEQYF
TRBV11-2	.	TRBD1	TRBJ1-4	18	TGTGCCAGCAGTTGGGGGTGGGCAGGGGGAGGAAGTGGTGAAAAACTGTTTTTT	CASSWGWAGGGSGEKLFF
TRBV19	once	.	TRBJ2-7	12	TGTGCCAGTAGTTTCCGGGGCTACGAGCAGTACTTC	CASSFRGYEQYF
TRBV6-5	.	.	TRBJ2-7	15	TGTGCCAGCAGTAGTGGGGGAGCTGACTCCTACGAGCAGTACTTC	CASSSGGADSYEQYF
TRBV7-2	.	TRBD1	TRBJ1-2	14	TGTGCCAGCAGCTCACCCGGGAGGGGGCGAGGCTACACCTTC	CASSSPGRGRGYTF
TRBV25-1	few	TRBD1	TRBJ1-1	17	TGTGCCAGCAGTGGACAGGGGGTCCCAGGTGTGAACACTGAAGCTTTCTTT	CASSGQGVPGVNTEAFF
TRBV25-1	.	.	TRBJ1-1	14	TGTGCCAGCTGGGACGGCCTCATGAACACTGAAGCTTTCTTT	CASWDGLMNTEAFF
TRBV4-1	.	.	TRBJ1-4	15	TGCGCCAGCAGCCCGATCGTCCCGGAGGGTGAAAAACTGTTTTTT	CASSPIVPEGEKLFF
TRBV5-8	.	TRBD1	TRBJ1-5	11	TGTGCCAGCAGCCCACAGGGGGTCCAGCATTTT	CASSPQGVQHF
TRBV9	.	.	TRBJ2-5	14	TGTGCCAGCAGCGTAGCTGGGGGCCAAGAGACCCAGTACTTC	CASSVAGGQETQYF
TRBV18	.	.	TRBJ1-5	14	TGTGCCAGCTCACCAGGGGGATCCAATCAGCCCCAGCATTTT	CASSPGGSNQPQHF
TRBV2	.	TRBD2	TRBJ2-5	14	TGTGCCAGCAGTGGACTAGCGGGGGCCGAGACCCAGTACTTC	CASSGLAGAETQYF
TRBV28	.	.	TRBJ1-1	15	TGTGCCAGCAGCCAAGGGGGAGTCGGGAACACTGAAGCTTTCTTT	CASSQGGVGNTEAFF
TRBV28	.	.	TRBJ1-5	15	TGTGCCAGCAGCTGGGGGCAGGGTGGCAATCAGCCCCAGCATTTT	CASSWGQGGNQPQHF
TRBV27	once	TRBD1	TRBJ2-7	17	TGTGCCAGCAGTTTATCCCCCGGACAGGGAGGCTCCTACGAGCAGTACTTC	CASSLSPGQGGSYEQYF
TRBV10-1	.	TRBD2	TRBJ2-3	19	TGCGCCAGCAGTGATGGCCTAGGGACTAGTATATTTAGCACAGATACGCAGTATTTT	CASSDGLGTSIFSTDTQYF
TRBV5-5	.	TRBD1	TRBJ2-1	19	TGTGCCAGCAGCTTTCAACGGGGCCGTGGGACAGGGACCTACAATGAGCAGTTCTTC	CASSFQRGRGTGTYNEQFF
TRBV4-3	.	.	TRBJ2-7	14	TGCGCCAGCAGCCAAGATTCCAGCAGCTACGAGCAGTACTTC	CASSQDSSSYEQYF
TRBV3-1/TRBV3-2	.	.	TRBJ1-1	12	TGTGCCAGCAGCCAAGATTTCCAAACGGCTTTCTTT	CASSQDFQTAFF
TRBV5-4	.	.	TRBJ1-2	13	TGTGCCAGCAGCATACAGGGATCTCTGGGCTACACCTTC	CASSIQGSLGYTF
TRBV6-1	few	.	TRBJ2-2	13	TGTGCCAGCAGTGAAGCGGAAACCGGGGAGCTGTTTTTT	CASSEAETGELFF
TRBV19	once	.	TRBJ1-6	15	TGTGCCAGTAGTATTGTGGACACCGTTAATTCACCCCTCCACTTT	CASSIVDTVNSPLHF
TRBV5-4	few	TRBD2	TRBJ2-2	16	TGTGCCAGCAGCCCCGGACTAGCGGGAAACACCGGGGAGCTGTTTTTT	CASSPGLAGNTGELFF
TRBV5-6	.	.	TRBJ1-3	16	TGTGCCAGCAGCCTACAGGGCGACCTCTCTGGAAACACCATATATTTT	CASSLQGDLSGNTIYF
TRBV3-1/TRBV3-2	.	TRBD1	TRBJ1-2	17	TGTGCCAGCAGAACGACAGGGGGCCGGGTGCGGTCAAGTGGCTACACCTTC	CASRTTGGRVRSSGYTF